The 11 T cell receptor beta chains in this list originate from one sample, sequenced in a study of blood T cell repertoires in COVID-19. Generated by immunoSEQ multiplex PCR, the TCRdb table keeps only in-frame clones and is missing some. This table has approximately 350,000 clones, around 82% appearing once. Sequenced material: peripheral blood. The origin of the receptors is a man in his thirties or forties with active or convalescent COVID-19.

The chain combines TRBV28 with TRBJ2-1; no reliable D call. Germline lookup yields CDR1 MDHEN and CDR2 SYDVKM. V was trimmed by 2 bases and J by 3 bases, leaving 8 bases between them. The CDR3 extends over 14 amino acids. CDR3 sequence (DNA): TGTGCCAGCAGTTTACCAGGTCACTACAATGAGCAGTTCTTC. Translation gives CASSLPGHYNEQFF.

For the CDR3, the DNA is TGTGCCATCAGTGCTCGCCAGGGCACACCAAATGAGCAGTTCTTC. Protein product: CAISARQGTPNEQFF. V gene TRBV10-3 combines with J gene TRBJ2-1; TRBD1 might be the D (5 bases). The CDR3 covers 15 residues. The V end lost 4 bases, the J end lost 7 bases, and 17 bases lay between the germline ends. Germline assignment: CDR1 ENHRY and CDR2 SYGVKD.

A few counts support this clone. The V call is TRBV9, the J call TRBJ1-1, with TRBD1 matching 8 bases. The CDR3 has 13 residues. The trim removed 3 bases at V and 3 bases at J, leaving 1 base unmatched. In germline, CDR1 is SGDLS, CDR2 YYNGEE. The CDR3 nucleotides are TGTGCCAGCAGCGAGGGACAGGACACTGAAGCTTTCTTT. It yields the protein CASSEGQDTEAFF.

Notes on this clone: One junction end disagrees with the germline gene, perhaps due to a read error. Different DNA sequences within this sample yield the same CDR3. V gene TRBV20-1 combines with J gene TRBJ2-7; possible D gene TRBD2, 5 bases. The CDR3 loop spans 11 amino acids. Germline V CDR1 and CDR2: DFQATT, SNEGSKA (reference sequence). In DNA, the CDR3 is TGCAGTGCCAGAGGGCCCTACGAGCAGTACTTC. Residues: CSARGPYEQYF.

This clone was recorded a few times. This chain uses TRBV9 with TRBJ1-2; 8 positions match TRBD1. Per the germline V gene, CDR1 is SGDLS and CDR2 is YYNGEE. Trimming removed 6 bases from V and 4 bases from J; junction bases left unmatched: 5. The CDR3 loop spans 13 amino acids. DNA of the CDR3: TGTGCCAGCAAGGGGGGACAGGCCTATGGCTACACCTTC. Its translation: CASKGGQAYGYTF.

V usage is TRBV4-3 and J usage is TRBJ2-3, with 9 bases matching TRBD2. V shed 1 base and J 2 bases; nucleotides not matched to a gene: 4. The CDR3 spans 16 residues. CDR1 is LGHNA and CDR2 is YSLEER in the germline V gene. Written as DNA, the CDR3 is TGCGCCAGCAGCCAAGGAGTAGCGGGGGTCACAGATACGCAGTATTTT. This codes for CASSQGVAGVTDTQYF.

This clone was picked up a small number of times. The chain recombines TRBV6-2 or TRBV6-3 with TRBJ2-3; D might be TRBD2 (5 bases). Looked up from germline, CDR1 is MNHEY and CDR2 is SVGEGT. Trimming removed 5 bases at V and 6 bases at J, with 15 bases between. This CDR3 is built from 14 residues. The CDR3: CASSIPADPDTQYF. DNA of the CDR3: TGTGCCAGCAGTATCCCAGCGGACCCGGATACGCAGTATTTT.

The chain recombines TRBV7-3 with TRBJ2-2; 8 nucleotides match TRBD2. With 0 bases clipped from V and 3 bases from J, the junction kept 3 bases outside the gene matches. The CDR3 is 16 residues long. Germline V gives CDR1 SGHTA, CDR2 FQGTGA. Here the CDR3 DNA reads TGTGCCAGCAGCTTAACCCCGGGAGGGGACACCGGGGAGCTGTTTTTT. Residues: CASSLTPGGDTGELFF.

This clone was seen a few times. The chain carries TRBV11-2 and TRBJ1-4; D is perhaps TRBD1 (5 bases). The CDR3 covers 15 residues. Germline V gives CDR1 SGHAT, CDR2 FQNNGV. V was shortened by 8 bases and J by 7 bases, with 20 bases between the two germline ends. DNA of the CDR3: TGTGCCAGCGTACTGGGGACTGCAGCGAGTGAAAAACTGTTTTTT. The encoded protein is CASVLGTAASEKLFF.

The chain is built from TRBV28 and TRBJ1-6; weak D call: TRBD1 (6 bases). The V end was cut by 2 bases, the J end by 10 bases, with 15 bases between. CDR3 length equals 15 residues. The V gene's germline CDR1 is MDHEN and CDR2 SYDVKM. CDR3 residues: CASSLIGRGESPLHF. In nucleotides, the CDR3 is TGTGCCAGCAGTTTAATCGGCAGGGGAGAATCACCCCTCCACTTT.

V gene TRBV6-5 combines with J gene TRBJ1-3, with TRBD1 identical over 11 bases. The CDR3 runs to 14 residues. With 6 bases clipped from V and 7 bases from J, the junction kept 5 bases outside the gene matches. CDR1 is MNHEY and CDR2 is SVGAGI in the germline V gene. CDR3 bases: TGTGCCAGCAGGGACAGGGGGCGCGGGAACACCATATATTTT. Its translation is CASRDRGRGNTIYF.